These T cell receptor beta chains were read from a single sample in a study of blood T cell repertoires in COVID-19. The table came from immunoSEQ multiplex PCR; TCRdb's copy has only in-frame clones and leaves some out. Of about 79,000 clones listed, about 89% are singletons. The specimen sequenced was peripheral blood. The receptor source for this set is an older man with active or convalescent COVID-19. The CDR3 runs from the conserved cysteine through the conserved F or W. D genes are given only for firm matches. Clone size is given for some rows only: seen once, a few or many times, or a class if the clone is expanded.

v_gene,j_gene,abundance,d_gene,CDR3nt,CDR3aa
TRBV27,TRBJ1-3,once,NA,TGTGCCAGCAGTGGACTGAGCTCTGGAAACACCATATATTTT,CASSGLSSGNTIYF
TRBV4-2,TRBJ2-2,NA,NA,TGTGCCAGCAGCCAAGATCCAGGGACGAACACCGGGGAGCTGTTTTTT,CASSQDPGTNTGELFF
TRBV6-4,TRBJ1-4,NA,TRBD1,TGTGCCAGCAGTGGCCCGGGACAGGTTTTAGTGTTAGGGAAAGAAAAACTGTTTTTT,CASSGPGQVLVLGKEKLFF
TRBV7-3,TRBJ2-2,few,NA,TGTGCCAGCAGCGTATCCGGGACAATGAACACCGGGGAGCTGTTTTTT,CASSVSGTMNTGELFF
TRBV7-9,TRBJ2-1,NA,NA,TGTGCCAGCAGCCAACAGGGCTATGAGCAGTTCTTC,CASSQQGYEQFF
TRBV20-1,TRBJ2-7,NA,NA,TGCAGCGGAAGGCCGGGAGCCGAGCAGTACTTC,CSGRPGAEQYF
TRBV9,TRBJ1-1,NA,NA,TGTGCCAGCAGCGTCTCGGTAGACATTAACACTGAAGCTTTCTTT,CASSVSVDINTEAFF
TRBV4-3,TRBJ2-2,NA,TRBD2,TGCGCCAGCAGCCAAGGACTAGCGGAGGCGAACACCGGGGAGCTGTTTTTT,CASSQGLAEANTGELFF
TRBV7-9,TRBJ1-1,NA,TRBD1,TGTGCCAGCAGCTTGGACAGGATGACGGGCACTGAAGCTTTCTTT,CASSLDRMTGTEAFF
TRBV6-2/TRBV6-3,TRBJ1-5,NA,NA,TGTGCCAGCAGTTACTACAGGGATCAGCCCCAGCATTTT,CASSYYRDQPQHF
TRBV18,TRBJ2-7,few,NA,TGTGCCAGCTCCCCAGGAGACTACGAGCAGTACTTC,CASSPGDYEQYF
TRBV6-5,TRBJ1-2,NA,TRBD1,TGTGCCAGCCTCGACAGGGCCGCCCTCTATGGCTACACCTTC,CASLDRAALYGYTF
TRBV27,TRBJ1-5,NA,NA,TGTGCCAGCAGCAATGGCGGGCATCTAAATCAGCCCCAGCATTTT,CASSNGGHLNQPQHF
TRBV6-6,TRBJ2-2,NA,TRBD1,TGTGCCAGCGGTCGACCCGGGACAGACGTCACCGGGGAGCTGTTTTTT,CASGRPGTDVTGELFF
TRBV11-1,TRBJ2-1,NA,NA,TGTGCCAGCAGCCGCCTTTTAGGAGCCTACAATGAGCAGTTCTTC,CASSRLLGAYNEQFF
TRBV7-2,TRBJ2-5,NA,TRBD2,TGTGCCAGCAGCCGGACTAGCGGCGGGGAAGAGACCCAGTACTTC,CASSRTSGGEETQYF
TRBV9,TRBJ2-5,NA,NA,TGTGCCAGCAGCGGAAGACCAACAGGATACCAAGAGACCCAGTACTTC,CASSGRPTGYQETQYF
TRBV5-1,TRBJ2-5,NA,NA,TGCGCCAGCAGCTTGATAGCGGCTCCCGGGGAGACCCAGTACTTC,CASSLIAAPGETQYF
TRBV10-3,TRBJ2-7,NA,NA,TGTGCCACACATGGGGGGGCAGGGGCCTACGAGCAGTACTTC,CATHGGAGAYEQYF
TRBV6-2/TRBV6-3,TRBJ2-7,NA,NA,TGTGCCAGCAGTTACCCCCGCACGAGCTCCTACGAGCAGTACTTC,CASSYPRTSSYEQYF
TRBV7-9,TRBJ2-7,NA,TRBD1,TGTGCCAGCAGTTCCCCGGGACAGGGTGAAAACGAGCAGTACTTC,CASSSPGQGENEQYF
TRBV20-1,TRBJ1-2,NA,NA,TGCAGTGCTAGAGAAGAGTATGGCTACACCTTC,CSAREEYGYTF
TRBV14,TRBJ2-7,few,NA,TGTGCCAGCAGCCAATTTGGGGCCAGGGCCTACGAGCAGTACTTC,CASSQFGARAYEQYF
TRBV2,TRBJ1-5,NA,TRBD1,TGTGCCAGCAGCCTAGGACAGGGGGCCCAGCCCCAGCATTTT,CASSLGQGAQPQHF
TRBV19,TRBJ2-1,NA,NA,TGTGCCAGTAGTATCCAGGTCTACAATGAGCAGTTCTTC,CASSIQVYNEQFF
TRBV6-2/TRBV6-3,TRBJ1-6,once,NA,TGTGCCAGCAGTTATCTCGGCTCCTATAATTCACCCCTCCACTTT,CASSYLGSYNSPLHF
TRBV6-2/TRBV6-3,TRBJ1-2,NA,TRBD1,TGTGCCAGCAGTGACAGGGGGACCTATGGCTACACCTTC,CASSDRGTYGYTF
TRBV5-1,TRBJ2-5,NA,NA,TGCGCCAGCAGCTCCACACAAGAGACCCAGTACTTC,CASSSTQETQYF
TRBV27,TRBJ1-6,NA,NA,TGTGCCAGCAGCTTGGACAGATATTCACCCCTCCACTTT,CASSLDRYSPLHF
TRBV4-2,TRBJ2-5,once,TRBD2,TGTGCCAGCAGCCAAGTTGGCGGGAGGGTAGAGACCCAGTACTTC,CASSQVGGRVETQYF
TRBV6-2/TRBV6-3,TRBJ2-5,NA,NA,TGTGCCAGCAGTTACTTGACGTCAGGGCAAGAGACCCAGTACTTC,CASSYLTSGQETQYF
TRBV14,TRBJ1-2,NA,NA,TGTGCCAGCAGCCATGTCCTCCGAGGATATGGCTACACCTTC,CASSHVLRGYGYTF
TRBV6-5,TRBJ2-2,NA,NA,TGTGCCAGTACATCCCAATGGAACACCGGGGAGCTGTTTTTT,CASTSQWNTGELFF
TRBV30,TRBJ1-3,NA,NA,TGTGCCTGGAGTGTAGGCGGAGACACCATATATTTT,CAWSVGGDTIYF
TRBV7-2,TRBJ2-7,NA,NA,TGTGCCAGCGGGAGCCGAAGCTCCTACGAGCAGTACTTC,CASGSRSSYEQYF
TRBV5-8,TRBJ2-2,NA,TRBD1,TGTGCCAGCGGCGGTGCACGGGACAGGGGGTCCGCGGGCACCGGGGAGCTGTTTTTT,CASGGARDRGSAGTGELFF
TRBV2,TRBJ1-6,NA,TRBD1,TGTGCCAGCAGCGGGACAGGGAATAATTCACCCCTCCACTTT,CASSGTGNNSPLHF
TRBV18,TRBJ2-5,NA,NA,TGTGCCAGCTCACCACCTAACGGGGAGACCCAGTACTTC,CASSPPNGETQYF
TRBV7-9,TRBJ1-4,NA,NA,TGTGCCAGCAGCTTCCAGGGTAACAATGAAAAACTGTTTTTT,CASSFQGNNEKLFF
TRBV3-1/TRBV3-2,TRBJ2-7,NA,TRBD2,TGTGCCAGCGCAAGGGGACTAGCGTCCTACGAGCAGTACTTC,CASARGLASYEQYF
TRBV19,TRBJ1-1,once,NA,TGTGCCAGTAGTATATATATGTCGGTGAACACTGAAGCTTTCTTT,CASSIYMSVNTEAFF
TRBV27,TRBJ1-6,NA,TRBD1,TGTGCCAGCAGCCTTACTCTACAGGGGGGCTCCTATAATTCACCCCTCCACTTT,CASSLTLQGGSYNSPLHF
TRBV2,TRBJ1-3,NA,NA,TGTGCCAGCAAACAGGGAGCTGGAAACACCATATATTTT,CASKQGAGNTIYF
TRBV19,TRBJ1-1,few,TRBD1,TGTGCCAGTAGTGCGGACAGGGGTACTGAAGCTTTCTTT,CASSADRGTEAFF
TRBV28,TRBJ1-2,once,NA,TGTGCCAGCGGTCGGACAGCCTATGACTATGGCTACACCTTC,CASGRTAYDYGYTF
TRBV3-1/TRBV3-2,TRBJ2-1,NA,TRBD2,TGTGCCAGCAGCCCTTCAAGCGGGGGGATTCACAATGAGCAGTTCTTC,CASSPSSGGIHNEQFF
TRBV6-5,TRBJ1-2,NA,TRBD1,TGTGCCAGCAGCGAGACAGGGGGGAGCTATGGCTACACCTTC,CASSETGGSYGYTF
TRBV2,TRBJ1-2,NA,NA,TGTGCCAGCAGTCGACAAGGGGACTATGGCTACACCTTC,CASSRQGDYGYTF
TRBV4-2,TRBJ2-3,NA,NA,TGTGCCAGCAGCCAAGATAATCTCCAGGCCAATACGCAGTATTTT,CASSQDNLQANTQYF
TRBV6-1,TRBJ2-1,few,NA,TGTGCCAGCAGTGCCTATCCCCCCGGGGGACTTTCTCAGGATGAGCAGTTCTTC,CASSAYPPGGLSQDEQFF
TRBV5-1,TRBJ2-3,NA,NA,TGCGCCAGCAGCTCAGGGTTTGGCACAGATACGCAGTATTTT,CASSSGFGTDTQYF
TRBV19,TRBJ1-6,NA,NA,TGTGCCAGTAGGGCAGGGTACCAAAATTCACCCCTCCACTTT,CASRAGYQNSPLHF
TRBV12-3/TRBV12-4,TRBJ1-1,NA,NA,TGTGCCAGCAGTTTACTTGACAGCACTGAAGCTTTCTTT,CASSLLDSTEAFF
TRBV7-2,TRBJ2-2,NA,TRBD2,TGTGCCAGCAGCAAAAGCGGGAGGGCATCGGGGGAGCTGTTTTTT,CASSKSGRASGELFF
TRBV7-9,TRBJ1-3,NA,NA,TGTGCCAGCAGCCCTAAAGGCAGGGGCACTGGAAACACCATATATTTT,CASSPKGRGTGNTIYF
TRBV10-3,TRBJ2-1,NA,TRBD2,TGTGCCATCAGTGGCGGGCTAGCGGGGTTAAGCTCCTACAATGAGCAGTTCTTC,CAISGGLAGLSSYNEQFF
TRBV5-1,TRBJ1-6,NA,TRBD1,TGCGCCAGCAGCCCCGGGACAGCGAATAATTCACCCCTCCACTTT,CASSPGTANNSPLHF
TRBV28,TRBJ1-6,NA,NA,TGTGCCAGCAGTTTTGGCGGCAGTGAAAATTCACCCCTCCACTTT,CASSFGGSENSPLHF
TRBV10-3,TRBJ2-5,NA,TRBD2,TGTGCCATCTCTCAGGGACTAGCGGCAGAGACCCAGTACTTC,CAISQGLAAETQYF
TRBV11-3,TRBJ2-2,NA,TRBD2,TGTGCCAGCAGCTTAGATGGGACTAGGAACACCGGGGAGCTGTTTTTT,CASSLDGTRNTGELFF